This T cell receptor (beta chain) is drawn from a study of blood T cell repertoires in COVID-19. Overall study context: Both acute and convalescent COVID-19 samples were obtained from the United States, Italy and Spain. PBMCs, B-cell-depleted T cells, or T cells provided the cDNA or gDNA that made up the material.

Clones were sequenced by immunoSEQ multiplex PCR, and TCRdb holds only the in-frame ones, with some missing. The sample consists of about 170,000 clones, approximately 82% of them appearing once. The V end lost 4 bases, the J end lost 5 bases, and 15 bases lay between the germline ends. This CDR3 spans 14 amino acids. Germline V CDR1 and CDR2: SGHNT, YYREEE (reference sequence). The sample taken for sequencing was peripheral blood. The receptor was derived from an elderly woman with acute or convalescent COVID-19. V is TRBV5-4 and J is TRBJ1-1, with no clear D. DNA for the CDR3: TGTGCCAGCAGCCCCGATTCATCGAGGACTGAAGCTTTCTTT. This translates into CASSPDSSRTEAFF.